This entry concerns a single T cell receptor beta chain. Processing was applied to graft tissue in order to liberate intraepithelial and lamina propria lymphocytes. This specimen comes from a study of graft-versus-host responses after intestinal transplantation. From germline, CDR1 is KGHSH and CDR2 LQKENI. The V gene lost 2 bases and the J gene lost 7 bases, with 11 bases spanning the gap. CDR3 length equals 13 residues. Sequenced by immunoSEQ multiplex PCR; TCRdb stores in-frame clones only, minus some. The sample gives 7,500 to 8,500 clones, 80% to 85% of which show up once; about a tenth is in the top ten.

This clonotype originated in a human patient who received an intestinal transplant, so some T cells may come from the graft donor. V gene TRBV18 combines with J gene TRBJ1-1; TRBD1 is a possible D gene (5 bases). This sample comprised ileum tissue, obtained about 130 days after transplant. CDR3 residues: CASSPKGLLEAFF. CDR3 sequence (DNA): TGTGCCAGCTCACCAAAGGGGTTACTTGAAGCTTTCTTT.